Below are 23 T cell receptor beta chains sequenced from a single sample in a study of T cell responses to AZD1222 COVID-19 vaccine. TCRdb's copy holds only in-frame clones and misses some; the assay was immunoSEQ multiplex PCR. Altogether roughly 67,000 clones are present, around four fifths being singletons, with the ten largest covering 12%. Here the sequenced sample was peripheral blood, taken on day 0 of AZD1222 vaccination. All receptors derive from an adult in good health.

The chain carries TRBV25-1 and TRBJ1-1; a possible D gene is TRBD1 (6 bases). In germline, CDR1 is MGHDK, CDR2 SYGVNS. Deletions cut 1 base from V and 0 bases from J, with 9 bases between. The CDR3 length is 15 residues. CDR3 sequence (DNA): TGTGCCAGCAGTGAATTCGGGGGCCTGAACACTGAAGCTTTCTTT. The encoded protein is CASSEFGGLNTEAFF.

V usage is TRBV19 and J usage is TRBJ2-3, with 12 bases matching TRBD2. The V segment lost 7 bases and the J segment 10 bases; nucleotides outside the gene matches: 12. Germline CDR1 and CDR2: LNHDA and SQIVND (reference sequence). This CDR3 has 15 residues. The CDR3 sequence is CASTPLAGGQKAQYF. The DNA of the CDR3 is TGTGCCAGTACCCCCCTAGCGGGGGGGCAAAAGGCGCAGTATTTT.

For the CDR3, the DNA is TGTGCCAGCAGTCGTTCGACTCCGGGACAGGGCTATGGCTACACCTTC. It codes for CASSRSTPGQGYGYTF. The chain carries TRBV6-2 or TRBV6-3 and TRBJ1-2; TRBD1 aligns across 9 bases. Germline V gene data show CDR1 as MNHEY and CDR2 as SVGEGT. The CDR3 consists of 16 residues. V trimming: 5 bases; J trimming: 4 bases; junction bases outside the gene matches: 11.

The J gene is TRBJ2-7, the V gene TRBV12-3 or TRBV12-4; D not resolved. The CDR3 runs 13 residues. Between the trimmed V and J ends, which lost 3 bases and 3 bases, there was a span of 9 bases. CDR3 nucleotides: TGTGCCAGCAGTTTCTCTACGATCTACGAGCAGTACTTC. Protein: CASSFSTIYEQYF.

J is TRBJ1-1 and V is TRBV2; 9 bases map to TRBD1. Germline loops: CDR1 SNHLY, CDR2 FYNNEI. The CDR3 has 15 amino acids. With V trimmed by 4 bases and J by 1 base, 4 bases remained unmatched. CDR3 bases: TGTGCCAGCAGTGTTACAGGGGGCGGGAACACTGAAGCTTTCTTT. Amino acid sequence: CASSVTGGGNTEAFF.

The V call is TRBV5-4, the J call TRBJ2-5; D possibly uses TRBD1 or TRBD2 (6 bases each). Germline V gives CDR1 SGHNT, CDR2 YYREEE (reference sequence). CDR3 length: 14 amino acids. Trimming took off 0 bases at V and 1 base at J, with 7 bases between the two ends. This CDR3 reads CASSLAGAQETQYF. DNA for the CDR3: TGTGCCAGCAGCTTGGCGGGGGCCCAAGAGACCCAGTACTTC. Together with reference TRBV5-4 and TRBJ2-5, the CDR3 gives the full variable domain: ETGVTQSPTHLIKTRGQQVTLRCSSQSGHNTVSWYQQALGQGPQFIFQYYREEENGRGNFPPRFSGLQFPNYSSELNVNALELDDSALYLCASSLAGAQETQYFGPGTRLLVL.

The genes are TRBV28 and TRBJ2-3; either TRBD1 or TRBD2 may supply D (6 bases each). The germline CDR1 and CDR2 sequences are MDHEN and SYDVKM. V shed 5 bases and J shed 7 bases, with 16 bases lying between them. This CDR3 comprises 14 residues. The CDR3 nucleotides are TGTGCCAGCAGTCCCATTGGGGGGCACAATACGCAGTATTTT. This encodes CASSPIGGHNTQYF.

The chain combines TRBV13 with TRBJ1-2; no reliable D call. V lost 2 bases, J lost 4 bases, and 11 bases lay in between. Germline CDR1 reads PRHDT; CDR2 reads FYEKMQ (reference sequence). This CDR3 has 14 amino acids. CDR3 amino acids: CASSLTGPPYGYTF. CDR3 bases: TGTGCCAGCAGCTTAACTGGGCCCCCCTATGGCTACACCTTC.

The V gene is TRBV7-8, the J gene TRBJ2-1, with D perhaps TRBD2 (6 bases). Germline V gives CDR1 SGHVS, CDR2 FQNEAQ. The length of the CDR3 is 15 residues. V was shortened by 2 bases and J by 2 bases, with 10 bases between the two germline ends. For the CDR3, the DNA is TGTGCCAGCAGCTTAAAGGCTAGCGCCTACAATGAGCAGTTCTTC. It encodes CASSLKASAYNEQFF.

The J gene is TRBJ1-2, the V gene TRBV3-1 (or the pseudogene TRBV3-2), with D unresolved. The CDR3 loop spans 12 amino acids. Germline assignment: CDR1 LGHDT and CDR2 YNNKEL (reference sequence). The V end was cut by 1 base, the J end by 13 bases, with 13 bases between. CDR3 in DNA: TGTGCCAGCAGCCAAGGATGGGCACAGACCACCTTC. Translated: CASSQGWAQTTF.

This clone has a handful of counts. This chain joins TRBV6-6 and TRBJ1-6, with D unresolved. The V and J ends lost 7 bases and 9 bases respectively, with 7 bases between them. Germline V lookup: CDR1 MNHNY, CDR2 SVGAGI (reference sequence). The CDR3 totals 11 residues. The CDR3 region is CASTRSSPLHF. In nucleotides, the CDR3 is TGTGCCAGCACCCGATCTTCACCCCTCCACTTT.

The genes are TRBV7-9 and TRBJ1-2, with no clear D. V was cut by 4 bases and J by 4 bases, with 16 bases left in between. Germline V gene lookup returns CDR1 SEHNR and CDR2 FQNEAQ (reference sequence). This CDR3 has 15 residues. The CDR3 is CASSSPRRRSYGYTF. For the CDR3, the DNA is TGTGCCAGCAGCTCCCCTCGGCGACGCTCCTATGGCTACACCTTC.

The rearrangement uses TRBV30 and TRBJ2-2; D gene uncertain. CDR3 length equals 13 residues. The germline gives CDR1 GTSNPN, CDR2 SVGIG (reference sequence). The V end was cut by 2 bases, the J end by 1 base, with 5 bases between. CDR3 sequence: CAWSLGNTGELFF. CDR3 bases: TGTGCCTGGAGTCTGGGGAACACCGGGGAGCTGTTTTTT.

CDR3 protein: CASSSYREASNEQFF. CDR3 DNA: TGCGCCAGCAGTTCATACAGGGAAGCGTCCAATGAGCAGTTCTTC. The rearrangement joins TRBV10-1 to TRBJ2-1, with D perhaps TRBD1 (6 bases). This CDR3 has 15 residues. Germline V lookup: CDR1 WNHNN, CDR2 SYGVQD (reference sequence). V lost 5 bases and J lost 6, with 17 bases in between.

The chain recombines TRBV10-1 with TRBJ2-7, with D perhaps being TRBD1 or TRBD2 (5 bases each). CDR3 length equals 12 residues. Trimming pared 1 base from V and 4 bases from J, leaving 5 bases between. Germline CDR1 and CDR2: WNHNN and SYGVQD (reference sequence). The CDR3 nucleotides read TGCGCCAGCAGTGAGTGGGGGTACGAGCAGTACTTC. As protein: CASSEWGYEQYF.

Worth noting for this clone: An end of the junction does not agree with germline; a read error may underlie this. The chain is built from TRBV7-8 and TRBJ2-4; 7 nucleotides line up with TRBD2. The CDR3 runs 17 residues. Germline V gene data show CDR1 as SGHVS and CDR2 as FQNEAQ. The CDR3 spells CASSLAPRGIAKNIQYF. The CDR3 DNA sequence: TGTGCCAGCAGCCTAGCCCCGCGGGGGATAGCCAAAAACATTCAGTACTTC.

In this sample, this clone turned up a few times. The rearrangement joins TRBV12-5 to TRBJ2-1, with 7 bases that match TRBD1. Trimming at V came to 8 bases and at J to 2 bases, leaving 6 bases not matched to a gene. The CDR3 consists of 14 residues. The germline gives CDR1 LGHNT, CDR2 FRNRAP. The CDR3 sequence: CASSTTGTYNEQFF. The CDR3 bases are TGTGCTAGTAGTACGACAGGGACCTACAATGAGCAGTTCTTC.

The gene calls are TRBV3-1 (or the pseudogene TRBV3-2) and TRBJ1-6; the D gene is possibly TRBD1 (6 bases). The germline V and J ends were trimmed by 1 base and 7 bases, with 8 bases remaining between them. The CDR3 is 14 residues long. From germline, CDR1 is LGHDT and CDR2 YNNKEL (reference sequence). Here the CDR3 DNA reads TGTGCCAGCAGCCAAGCCGACAGGAATTCACCCCTCCACTTT. Encoded protein: CASSQADRNSPLHF.

This clone came up once. The V gene is TRBV28, the J gene TRBJ2-7; TRBD1 matches at 9 bases. Germline V gives CDR1 MDHEN, CDR2 SYDVKM. The CDR3 sequence is 15 residues long. V trimming: 0 bases; J trimming: 1 base; junction bases outside the gene matches: 1. CDR3: CASSLWTGGSYEQYF. As DNA, the CDR3 is TGTGCCAGCAGTTTATGGACAGGGGGATCCTACGAGCAGTACTTC.

V usage is TRBV19 and J usage is TRBJ2-2; TRBD1 matches 9 bases. CDR3 length: 15 amino acids. Germline CDR1 is LNHDA and CDR2 is SQIVND (reference sequence). CDR3 nucleotides: TGTGCTGTTAAATCCGGGACAGGGATGACCGGGGAGCTGTTTTTT. Protein: CAVKSGTGMTGELFF.

The genes are TRBV28 and TRBJ1-2; TRBD1 matches at 8 bases. This CDR3 comprises 15 residues. The V gene's germline CDR1 is MDHEN and CDR2 SYDVKM. V lost 2 bases and J lost 3; bases outside the gene matches: 5. The CDR3 is CASSLSNRGYYGYTF. The CDR3, as DNA: TGTGCCAGCAGTTTAAGCAACAGGGGGTACTATGGCTACACCTTC.

The chain joins TRBV28 to TRBJ2-1, with a weak D call TRBD2 (6 bases). CDR1 MDHEN and CDR2 SYDVKM come from the germline V gene. This CDR3 has 14 amino acids. V was clipped by 5 bases and J by 5 bases, with 13 bases between them. The DNA for the CDR3 is TGTGCCAGCAGTCCCCGGGACTGGAACAATGAGCAGTTCTTC. This encodes CASSPRDWNNEQFF.

The chain couples TRBV18 to TRBJ1-3; a possible D gene is TRBD1 (6 bases). The CDR3 sequence is 17 residues long. The germline gives CDR1 KGHSH, CDR2 LQKENI. V lost 0 bases, J lost 0 bases, and 12 bases lay in between. The CDR3 DNA reads as TGTGCCAGCTCACCACCTTCGACAGGCCACTCTGGAAACACCATATATTTT. Translated: CASSPPSTGHSGNTIYF.